This TCR beta chain was recovered during a study of cytomegalovirus exposure and HLA in healthy donors. General study points: The study labeled approximately 150 TCR beta chains cytomegalovirus-associated. Presence/absence analyses assumed roughly uniform sequencing depth across donors. TCR beta sequences reportedly predicted most subjects' HLA-A and HLA-B alleles accurately.

60 Vbeta and 13 Jbeta primers were used in PCR. Assay used: immunoSEQ multiplex PCR; TCRdb lists only in-frame clones, some missing. The sample includes about 89,000 clones, around 86% of them seen just once. Germline V gives CDR1 MNHEY, CDR2 SMNVEV (reference sequence). Trimming removed 7 bases at V and 9 bases at J, with 16 bases between. The CDR3 length is 14 residues. To note about this clone: Its antigen is as yet unknown.

The V and J genes are TRBV27 and TRBJ1-6; no definite D call. This TCR was recovered from a female donor in good health and CMV-seropositive. The sequencing input was PBMCs. The CDR3 spells CASMDRDRSSPLHF. Written as DNA, the CDR3 is TGTGCCAGCATGGACCGGGATCGAAGTTCACCCCTCCACTTT.